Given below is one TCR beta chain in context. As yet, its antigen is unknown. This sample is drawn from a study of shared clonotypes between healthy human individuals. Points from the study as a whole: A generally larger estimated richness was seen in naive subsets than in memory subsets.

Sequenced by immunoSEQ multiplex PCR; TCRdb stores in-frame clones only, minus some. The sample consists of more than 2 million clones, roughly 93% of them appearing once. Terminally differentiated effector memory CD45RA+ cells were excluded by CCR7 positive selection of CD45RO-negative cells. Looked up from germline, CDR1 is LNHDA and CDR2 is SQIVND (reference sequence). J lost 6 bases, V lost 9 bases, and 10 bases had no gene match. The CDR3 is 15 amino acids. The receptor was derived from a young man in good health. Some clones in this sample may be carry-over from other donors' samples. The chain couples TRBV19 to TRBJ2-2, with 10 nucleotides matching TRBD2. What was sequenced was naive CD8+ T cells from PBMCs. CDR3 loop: CASHSGSGRPGELFF. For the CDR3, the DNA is TGTGCCAGCCATTCCGGTAGCGGGAGGCCCGGGGAGCTGTTTTTT.